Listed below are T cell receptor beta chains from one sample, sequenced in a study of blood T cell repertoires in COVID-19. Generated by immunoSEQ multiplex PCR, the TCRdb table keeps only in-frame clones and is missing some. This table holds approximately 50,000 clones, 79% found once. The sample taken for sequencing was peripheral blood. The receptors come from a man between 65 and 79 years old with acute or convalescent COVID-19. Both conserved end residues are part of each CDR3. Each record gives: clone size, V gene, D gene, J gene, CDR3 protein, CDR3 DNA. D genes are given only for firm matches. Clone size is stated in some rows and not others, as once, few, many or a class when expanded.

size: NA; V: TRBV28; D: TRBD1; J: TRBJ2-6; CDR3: CASSPAGTGIPGANVLTF; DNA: TGTGCCAGCAGTCCCGCCGGGACAGGGATACCTGGGGCCAACGTCCTGACTTTC
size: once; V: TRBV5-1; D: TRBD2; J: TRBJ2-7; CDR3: CASSFSGVYEQYF; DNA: TGCGCCAGCAGTTTTAGCGGGGTCTACGAGCAGTACTTC
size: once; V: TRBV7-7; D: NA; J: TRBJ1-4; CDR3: CASSLAGQGEKLFF; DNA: TGTGCCAGCAGCCTCGCGGGTCAAGGTGAAAAACTGTTTTTT
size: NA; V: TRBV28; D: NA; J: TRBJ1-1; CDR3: CASSSPSLWRANTEAFF; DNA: TGTGCCAGCAGTTCACCTTCATTGTGGAGGGCCAACACTGAAGCTTTCTTT
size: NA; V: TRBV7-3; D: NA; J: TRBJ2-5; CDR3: CASRRSTQETQYF; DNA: TGTGCCAGTAGGAGGAGTACCCAAGAGACCCAGTACTTC
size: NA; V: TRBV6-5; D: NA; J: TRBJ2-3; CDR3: CASSYFPLTDTQYF; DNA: TGTGCCAGCAGTTACTTCCCACTGACAGATACGCAGTATTTT
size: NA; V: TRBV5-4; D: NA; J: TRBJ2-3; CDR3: CASSLGQADTQYF; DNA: TGTGCCAGCAGCTTGGGGCAAGCAGATACGCAGTATTTT
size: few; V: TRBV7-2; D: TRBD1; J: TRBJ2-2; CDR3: CASSFGTGGGTGELFF; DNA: TGTGCCAGCAGCTTTGGGACAGGGGGAGGCACCGGGGAGCTGTTTTTT
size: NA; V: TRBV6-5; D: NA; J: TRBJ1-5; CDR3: CASRTVNQPQHF; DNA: TGTGCCAGCCGGACAGTCAATCAGCCCCAGCATTTT
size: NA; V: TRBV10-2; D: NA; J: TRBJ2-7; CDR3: CASFGLPLGEQYF; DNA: TGCGCCAGCTTTGGGCTCCCTCTGGGCGAGCAGTACTTC
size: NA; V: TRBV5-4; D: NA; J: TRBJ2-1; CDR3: CASSSYDSTEQFF; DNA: TGTGCCAGCAGCTCGTACGATAGTACTGAGCAGTTCTTC
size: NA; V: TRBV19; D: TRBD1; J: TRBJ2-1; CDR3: CASSIDHTGAYNEQFF; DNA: TGTGCCAGTAGTATAGATCATACAGGGGCCTACAATGAGCAGTTCTTC
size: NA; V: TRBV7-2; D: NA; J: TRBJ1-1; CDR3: CASSLDPGMNTEAFF; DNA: TGTGCCAGCAGCTTAGACCCGGGAATGAACACTGAAGCTTTCTTT
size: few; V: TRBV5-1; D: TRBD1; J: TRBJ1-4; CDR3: CASSLGRGGEKLFF; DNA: TGCGCCAGCAGCTTGGGCAGAGGGGGCGAAAAACTGTTTTTT
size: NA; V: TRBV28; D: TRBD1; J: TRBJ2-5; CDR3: CASSTPGTGEAETQYF; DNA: TGTGCCAGCAGTACTCCCGGGACAGGGGAGGCAGAGACCCAGTACTTC
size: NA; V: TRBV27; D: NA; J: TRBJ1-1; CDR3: CASSPWTGNTEAFF; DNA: TGTGCCAGCAGTCCCTGGACGGGAAACACTGAAGCTTTCTTT
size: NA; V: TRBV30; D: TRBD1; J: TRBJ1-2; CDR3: CAWSEGTANMRYTF; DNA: TGTGCCTGGAGTGAAGGGACAGCCAATATGCGCTACACCTTC
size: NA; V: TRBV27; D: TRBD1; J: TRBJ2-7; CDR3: CASSPGAGGYEQYF; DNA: TGTGCCAGCAGCCCAGGGGCAGGGGGATACGAGCAGTACTTC
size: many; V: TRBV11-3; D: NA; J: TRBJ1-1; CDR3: CASSSNGQGAEAFF; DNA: TGTGCCAGCAGCTCAAATGGGCAGGGTGCTGAAGCTTTCTTT
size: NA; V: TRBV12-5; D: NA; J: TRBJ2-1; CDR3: CASGLPPVGLSSGEQFF; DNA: TGTGCTAGTGGTTTGCCCCCCGTTGGGTTGTCCTCGGGTGAGCAGTTCTTC
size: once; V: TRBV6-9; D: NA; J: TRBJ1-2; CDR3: CASRGHRVGNYGYTF; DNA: TGTGCCAGCAGGGGACACAGGGTGGGGAACTATGGCTACACCTTC
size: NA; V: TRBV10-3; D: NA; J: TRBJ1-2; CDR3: CAIRSGGYYGYTF; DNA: TGTGCCATCAGATCGGGGGGGTACTATGGCTACACCTTC
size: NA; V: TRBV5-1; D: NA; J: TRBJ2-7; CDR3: CASRFGAGGSYEQYF; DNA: TGCGCCAGCAGGTTCGGAGCGGGCGGCTCCTACGAGCAGTACTTC
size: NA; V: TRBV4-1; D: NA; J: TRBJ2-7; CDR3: CASSQEAQRNYEQYF; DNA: TGCGCCAGCAGCCAAGAAGCCCAGCGGAACTACGAGCAGTACTTC
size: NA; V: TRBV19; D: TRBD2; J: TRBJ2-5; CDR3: CASSIHRSGGGETQYF; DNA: TGTGCCAGTAGTATCCACCGTAGCGGGGGGGGAGAGACCCAGTACTTC
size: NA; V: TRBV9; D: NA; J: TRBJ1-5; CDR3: CASSGTSNSNQPQHF; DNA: TGTGCCAGCAGCGGGACAAGTAATAGCAATCAGCCCCAGCATTTT
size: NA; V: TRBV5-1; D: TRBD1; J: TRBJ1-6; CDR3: CASSPNPDRESPLHF; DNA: TGCGCCAGCAGCCCAAACCCGGACAGGGAATCACCCCTCCACTTT
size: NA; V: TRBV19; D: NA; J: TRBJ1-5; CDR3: CASNLQGRQPQHF; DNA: TGTGCCAGTAACTTACAGGGACGTCAGCCCCAGCATTTT
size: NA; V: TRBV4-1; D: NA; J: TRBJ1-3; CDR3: CASSQPGTLGNTIYF; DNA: TGCGCCAGCAGCCAACCCGGGACACTTGGAAACACCATATATTTT